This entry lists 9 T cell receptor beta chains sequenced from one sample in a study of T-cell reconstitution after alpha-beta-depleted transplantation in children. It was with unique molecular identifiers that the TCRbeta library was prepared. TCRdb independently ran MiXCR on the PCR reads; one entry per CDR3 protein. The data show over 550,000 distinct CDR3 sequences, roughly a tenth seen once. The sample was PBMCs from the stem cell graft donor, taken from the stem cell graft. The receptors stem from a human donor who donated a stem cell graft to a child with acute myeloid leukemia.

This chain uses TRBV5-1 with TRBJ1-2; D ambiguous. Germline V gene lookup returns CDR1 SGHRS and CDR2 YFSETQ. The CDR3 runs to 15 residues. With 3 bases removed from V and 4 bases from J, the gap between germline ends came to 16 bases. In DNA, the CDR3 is TGCGCCAGCAGCTCCGCCCTGACAAAATCCTATGGCTACACCTTC. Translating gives CASSSALTKSYGYTF.

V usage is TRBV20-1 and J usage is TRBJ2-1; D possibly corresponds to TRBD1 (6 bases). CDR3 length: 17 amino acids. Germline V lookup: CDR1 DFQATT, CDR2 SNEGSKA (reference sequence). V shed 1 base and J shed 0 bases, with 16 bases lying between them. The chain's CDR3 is CSARVMAPRGSYNEQFF. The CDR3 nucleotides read TGCAGTGCTAGAGTAATGGCCCCCAGGGGCTCCTACAATGAGCAGTTCTTC.

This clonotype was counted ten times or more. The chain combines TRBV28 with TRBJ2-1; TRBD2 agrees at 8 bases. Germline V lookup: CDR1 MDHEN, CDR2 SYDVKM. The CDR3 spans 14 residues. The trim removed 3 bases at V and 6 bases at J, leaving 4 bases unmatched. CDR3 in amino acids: CASSLAGTSNEQFF. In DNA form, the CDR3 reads TGTGCCAGCAGTTTGGCCGGGACTAGCAATGAGCAGTTCTTC.

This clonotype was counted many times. The CDR3 nucleotides are TGTGCCAGCAGCCAAGATCTGAGTGTGGAGCAGTTCTTC. The encoded protein is CASSQDLSVEQFF. The chain carries TRBV4-2 and TRBJ2-1; D is ambiguous. Germline V lookup: CDR1 LGHNA, CDR2 YNFKEQ. V gave up 0 bases and J gave up 10 bases, with 10 bases separating them. This CDR3 has 13 amino acids.

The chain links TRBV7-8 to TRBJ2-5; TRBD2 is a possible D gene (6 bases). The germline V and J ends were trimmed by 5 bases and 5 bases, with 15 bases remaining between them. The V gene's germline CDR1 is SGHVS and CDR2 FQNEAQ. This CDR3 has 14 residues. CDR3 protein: CASSQVGGPETQYF. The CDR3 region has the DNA TGTGCCAGCAGCCAAGTCGGGGGACCGGAGACCCAGTACTTC.

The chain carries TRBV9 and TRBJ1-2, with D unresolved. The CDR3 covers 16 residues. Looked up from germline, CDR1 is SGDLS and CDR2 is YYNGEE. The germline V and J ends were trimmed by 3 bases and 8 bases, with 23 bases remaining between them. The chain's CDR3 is CASSASGAIALGGYTF. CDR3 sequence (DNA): TGTGCCAGCAGCGCCTCGGGAGCAATCGCCTTGGGGGGCTACACCTTC.

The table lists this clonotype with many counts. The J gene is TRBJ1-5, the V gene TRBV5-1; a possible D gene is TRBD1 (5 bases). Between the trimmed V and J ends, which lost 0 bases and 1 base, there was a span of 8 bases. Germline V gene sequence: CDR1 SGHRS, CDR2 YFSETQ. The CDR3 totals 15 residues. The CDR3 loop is CASSLVGDSNQPQHF. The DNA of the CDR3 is TGCGCCAGCAGCTTGGTAGGGGACAGCAATCAGCCCCAGCATTTT. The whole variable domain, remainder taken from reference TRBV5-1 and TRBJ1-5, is KAGVTQTPRYLIKTRGQQVTLSCSPISGHRSVSWYQQTPGQGLQFLFEYFSETQRNKGNFPGRFSGRQFSNSRSEMNVSTLELGDSALYLCASSLVGDSNQPQHFGDGTRLSIL.

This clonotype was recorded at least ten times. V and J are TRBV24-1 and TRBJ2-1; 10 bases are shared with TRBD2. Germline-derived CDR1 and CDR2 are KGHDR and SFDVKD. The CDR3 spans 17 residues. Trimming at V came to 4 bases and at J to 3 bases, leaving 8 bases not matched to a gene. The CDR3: CATSETRGLAFYNEQFF. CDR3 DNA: TGTGCCACCAGTGAAACCCGGGGACTAGCGTTCTACAATGAGCAGTTCTTC.

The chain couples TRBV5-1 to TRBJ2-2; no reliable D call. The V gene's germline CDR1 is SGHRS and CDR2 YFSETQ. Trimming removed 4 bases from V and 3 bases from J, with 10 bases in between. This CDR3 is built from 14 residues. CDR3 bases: TGCGCCAGCAGCCGTGACGGATACACCGGGGAGCTGTTTTTT. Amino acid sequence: CASSRDGYTGELFF.